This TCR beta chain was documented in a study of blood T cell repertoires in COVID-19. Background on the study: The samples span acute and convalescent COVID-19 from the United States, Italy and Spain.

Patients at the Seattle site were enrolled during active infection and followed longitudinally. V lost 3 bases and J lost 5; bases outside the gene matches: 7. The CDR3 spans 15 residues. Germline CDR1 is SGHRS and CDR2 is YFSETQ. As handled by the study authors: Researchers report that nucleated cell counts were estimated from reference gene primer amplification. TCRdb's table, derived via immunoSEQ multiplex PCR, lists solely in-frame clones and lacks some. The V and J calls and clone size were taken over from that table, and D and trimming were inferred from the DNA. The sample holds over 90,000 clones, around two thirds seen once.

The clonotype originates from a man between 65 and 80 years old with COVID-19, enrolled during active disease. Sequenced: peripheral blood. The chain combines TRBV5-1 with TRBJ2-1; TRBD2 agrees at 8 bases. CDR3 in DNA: TGCGCCAGCAGCTCCACTAGCGGCCAAGACAATGAGCAGTTCTTC. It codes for CASSSTSGQDNEQFF.